This TCR beta chain comes out of a study of blood T cells in healthy people across ages. The overall study: Template switching recovered approximately one barcoded beta molecule for every two T cells.

V shed 2 bases and J 2 bases; nucleotides not matched to a gene: 1. CDR1 is MNHEY and CDR2 is SVGEGT in the germline V gene. This CDR3 contains 14 residues. Alongside a J-beta primer mix, a sample-barcoded 5' primer served in a second PCR lasting about 6 to 12 cycles. TCRdb recomputed calls from the 5' RACE reads with MiXCR, one row per CDR3 protein. Of just under 750,000 distinct CDR3 sequences detected, approximately 21% appear once; the ten largest clones hold around 21%. This clonotype showed up just a few times. Its antigen is not known. General study points: One million T cells yielded diversity estimates that were considered underestimates.

Material: blood. This chain joins TRBV6-2 or TRBV6-3 and TRBJ2-7; 9 bases line up with TRBD1. The receptor was derived from an older man in good health. For the CDR3, the DNA is TGTGCCAGCAGTTACGGGACAGGGACCTACGAGCAGTACTTC. This codes for CASSYGTGTYEQYF.